The 29 T cell receptor beta chains below come from one sample, sequenced in a study of T cell changes during pregnancy in multiple sclerosis. Some clones are missing from TCRdb's copy, which holds only in-frame ones; the method was immunoSEQ multiplex PCR. Of some 80,000 clones listed, 70% to 90% are singletons. Sequenced material: peripheral blood, taken in the first trimester of pregnancy. The source of these receptors is a female donor in good health, enrolled as a control in a pregnancy study.

The V call is TRBV6-5, the J call TRBJ2-1; 11 positions match TRBD2. CDR3 length: 15 residues. V lost 6 bases to trimming and J lost 4 bases; unmatched junction nucleotides: 5. Germline CDR1 MNHEY, CDR2 SVGAGI. The CDR3 region is CASSRLAGRYNEQFF. CDR3 DNA: TGTGCCAGCAGCCGACTAGCGGGACGATACAATGAGCAGTTCTTC.

The rearrangement uses TRBV5-1 and TRBJ1-1, with D hard to call. V gave up 0 bases and J gave up 6 bases, with 9 bases separating them. In germline, CDR1 is SGHRS, CDR2 YFSETQ. This CDR3 has 13 residues. The CDR3 here is CASSLASEAEAFF. In DNA, the CDR3 is TGCGCCAGCAGCTTGGCTAGCGAGGCTGAAGCTTTCTTT. Full variable domain (outside the CDR3, taken from reference TRBV5-1 and TRBJ1-1): KAGVTQTPRYLIKTRGQQVTLSCSPISGHRSVSWYQQTPGQGLQFLFEYFSETQRNKGNFPGRFSGRQFSNSRSEMNVSTLELGDSALYLCASSLASEAEAFFGQGTRLTVV.

V is TRBV7-9 and J is TRBJ2-3, with a tentative D call TRBD1 (5 bases). This CDR3 region has 14 residues. The germline V and J ends were trimmed by 4 bases and 2 bases, with 10 bases remaining between them. Germline loops: CDR1 SEHNR, CDR2 FQNEAQ (reference sequence). CDR3 sequence: CASSSRQITDTQYF. The CDR3 nucleotides are TGTGCCAGCAGCTCACGACAGATCACAGATACGCAGTATTTT.

This clone was seen a single time. The chain recombines TRBV6-1 with TRBJ2-7; 7 bases map to TRBD1. The V and J ends lost 7 bases and 5 bases, in that order; junction bases with no gene match: 14. Germline CDR1 MNHNS, CDR2 SASEGT. The CDR3 contains 15 residues. This chain's CDR3 is CASMERGRQANEQYF. CDR3 bases: TGTGCCAGCATGGAAAGGGGGCGCCAGGCTAACGAGCAGTACTTC.

The chain is built from TRBV19 and TRBJ2-3, with D tentatively TRBD2 (5 bases). The V gene lost 7 bases and the J gene lost 5 bases, with 19 bases spanning the gap. This CDR3 spans 15 amino acids. Germline-derived CDR1 and CDR2 are LNHDA and SQIVND (reference sequence). Here the CDR3 reads CASKRANSHGDTQYF. The CDR3 region has the DNA TGTGCCAGTAAGAGGGCAAATTCGCATGGAGATACGCAGTATTTT. Looking up the rest from reference TRBV19 and TRBJ2-3 gives the full variable domain: DGGITQSPKYLFRKEGQNVTLSCEQNLNHDAMYWYRQDPGQGLRLIYYSQIVNDFQKGDIAEGYSVSREKKESFPLTVTSAQKNPTAFYLCASKRANSHGDTQYFGPGTRLTVL.

The V and J genes are TRBV5-4 and TRBJ2-3; 7 bases fit TRBD2. Germline assignment: CDR1 SGHNT and CDR2 YYREEE (reference sequence). The CDR3 is 14 amino acids. J was trimmed by 4 bases and V by 3 bases; bases with no gene match: 5. The CDR3 coding sequence is TGTGCCAGCAGCTCCGATGGGGGGGCAGATACGCAGTATTTT. Translated, it gives CASSSDGGADTQYF.

This rearrangement joins TRBV9 to TRBJ2-2; 10 positions agree with TRBD2. With 3 bases clipped from V and 0 bases from J, the junction kept 11 bases outside the gene matches. Germline CDR1 and CDR2: SGDLS and YYNGEE. The CDR3 has 19 amino acids. The CDR3 DNA sequence: TGTGCCAGCAGCGCCCGAGCGGGAGGGCCCCAAACGAACACCGGGGAGCTGTTTTTT. Residues: CASSARAGGPQTNTGELFF.

The chain employs TRBV5-1 and TRBJ2-3; D remains ambiguous. The CDR3 covers 15 residues. From germline, CDR1 is SGHRS and CDR2 YFSETQ. Between the trimmed V and J ends, which lost 4 bases and 1 base, there was a span of 13 bases. CDR3 nucleotides: TGCGCCAGCAGCCAGCAGGTGGTAGGCACAGATACGCAGTATTTT. Protein sequence: CASSQQVVGTDTQYF.

CDR3 sequence: CASSLDLEQFF. The CDR3 DNA reads as TGTGCCAGCAGCCTCGACTTGGAGCAGTTCTTC. The chain links TRBV13 to TRBJ2-1; D not resolved. The CDR3 spans 11 residues. Deletions cut 5 bases from V and 10 bases from J, with 9 bases between. Germline V gene data show CDR1 as PRHDT and CDR2 as FYEKMQ (reference sequence).

This sequence joins TRBV5-1 and TRBJ2-5, with 8 bases identical to TRBD2. Germline V gene sequence: CDR1 SGHRS, CDR2 YFSETQ. The CDR3 loop spans 16 amino acids. Unmatched junction bases numbered 13, after V lost 4 bases and J lost 5 bases. In DNA, the CDR3 is TGCGCCAGCAGCAAGGGACTAGGGGTCCAGCGCGAGACCCAGTACTTC. It encodes CASSKGLGVQRETQYF.

The gene calls are TRBV27 and TRBJ1-2; possible D gene TRBD1, 5 bases. This CDR3 has 14 amino acids. Germline CDR1 MNHEY, CDR2 SMNVEV (reference sequence). V was trimmed by 7 bases and J by 0 bases, leaving 12 bases between them. The CDR3 DNA follows: TGTGCCAGCACAGCGTCAGGGACTAACTATGGCTACACCTTC. The encoded protein is CASTASGTNYGYTF.

This clone was counted once. The chain uses TRBV2 and TRBJ1-1; D ambiguous. This CDR3 is 13 amino acids long. Per germline, CDR1 SNHLY and CDR2 FYNNEI. V was cut by 4 bases and J by 2 bases, with 8 bases left in between. The CDR3 reads CASSADTNTEAFF. The CDR3 DNA sequence: TGTGCCAGCAGTGCAGACACCAACACTGAAGCTTTCTTT.

This clone has just a few counts. V and J are TRBV28 and TRBJ1-6; 8 nucleotides line up with TRBD1. Germline CDR1 and CDR2: MDHEN and SYDVKM. The length of the CDR3 is 16 residues. J was trimmed by 4 bases and V by 6 bases; bases with no gene match: 8. The CDR3 region is CASSPWRQGYNSPLHF. The CDR3 DNA reads as TGTGCCAGCAGCCCTTGGAGACAGGGGTATAATTCACCCCTCCACTTT.

The chain couples TRBV5-6 to TRBJ2-1; D possibly corresponds to TRBD1 (6 bases). The germline CDR1 and CDR2 sequences are SGHDT and YYEEEE. The CDR3 has 16 residues. Trimming took 4 bases from V and 5 from J, leaving 19 bases between them. The CDR3 DNA is TGTGCCAGCAGCCAACTTACCGGGACACCAAACAATGAGCAGTTCTTC. This translates into CASSQLTGTPNNEQFF.

This chain uses TRBV5-8 with TRBJ1-5; no firm D call. Trimming left V 10 bases short and J 2 bases short, with 25 bases between. Looked up from germline, CDR1 is SGHTS and CDR2 is YDEGEE. The CDR3 is 17 residues long. In nucleotides, the CDR3 is TGTGCCGGTGGGAGGGCAATGGATAGTATTGGCAATCAGCCCCAGCATTTT. Translation gives CAGGRAMDSIGNQPQHF. The full variable domain, in which reference TRBV5-8 and TRBJ1-5 provide the parts outside the CDR3, is EAGVTQSPTHLIKTRGQQATLRCSPISGHTSVYWYQQALGLGLQFLLWYDEGEERNRGNFPPRFSGRQFPNYSSELNVNALELEDSALYLCAGGRAMDSIGNQPQHFGDGTRLSIL.

This chain uses TRBV2 with TRBJ1-5; TRBD1 might be the D (5 bases). This CDR3 region has 14 residues. Germline CDR1 SNHLY, CDR2 FYNNEI. Trimming took off 7 bases at V and 5 bases at J, with 15 bases between the two ends. CDR3 loop: CASTFQGSHQPQHF. CDR3 bases: TGTGCCAGCACCTTCCAGGGATCACATCAGCCCCAGCATTTT.

This clone came up once. This chain joins TRBV2 and TRBJ1-1; 8 positions agree with TRBD1. Germline V gives CDR1 SNHLY, CDR2 FYNNEI. V was pared by 5 bases and J by 3 bases, with 8 bases of the junction left unmatched. This CDR3 has 15 amino acids. CDR3 bases: TGTGCCAGCAGTCGACAGGGGATCGGGGACACTGAAGCTTTCTTT. It is translated as CASSRQGIGDTEAFF.

The rearrangement uses TRBV14 and TRBJ2-7, with D possibly matching TRBD2 (5 bases). The germline CDR1 and CDR2 sequences are SGHDN and FVKESK. CDR3 length equals 16 residues. V was pared by 1 base and J by 4 bases, with 17 bases between. The DNA for the CDR3 is TGTGCCAGCAGCCAAGTGGGTCCACTCCGGACTTACGAGCAGTACTTC. Its translation is CASSQVGPLRTYEQYF. Drawing the rest from reference TRBV14 and TRBJ2-7, the complete variable domain is EAGVTQFPSHSVIEKGQTVTLRCDPISGHDNLYWYRRVMGKEIKFLLHFVKESKQDESGMPNNRFLAERTGGTYSTLKVQPAELEDSGVYFCASSQVGPLRTYEQYFGPGTRLTVT.

This chain links TRBV5-1 with TRBJ2-2; D remains unclear. V was shortened by 2 bases and J by 3 bases, with 5 bases between the two germline ends. The CDR3 has 13 residues. From germline, CDR1 is SGHRS and CDR2 YFSETQ. This CDR3 reads CASSFRDTGELFF. CDR3 nucleotides: TGCGCCAGCAGCTTCCGGGACACCGGGGAGCTGTTTTTT.

The chain couples TRBV11-3 to TRBJ2-7; TRBD1 matches at 7 bases. Germline CDR1 reads SGHNT; CDR2 reads YENEEA. V was clipped by 1 base and J by 6 bases; unmatched bases: 9. The CDR3 is 15 amino acids. The CDR3 nucleotides read TGTGCCAGCAGCTTAGGTCTAGGAAGGGGGCTCGAGCAGTACTTC. Amino acid sequence: CASSLGLGRGLEQYF.

J is TRBJ1-2 and V is TRBV5-4; TRBD1 might be the D (6 bases). The germline gives CDR1 SGHNT, CDR2 YYREEE (reference sequence). The length of the CDR3 is 14 residues. Trimming removed 2 bases from V and 0 bases from J, with 8 bases in between. CDR3 residues: CASSFGQPNYGYTF. The CDR3 DNA follows: TGTGCCAGCAGCTTCGGACAGCCTAACTATGGCTACACCTTC.

The CDR3 protein is CASSYVGASQTTEAFF. Here the CDR3 DNA reads TGTGCCAGCAGTTACGTAGGGGCCTCGCAGACCACTGAAGCTTTCTTT. The V and J genes are TRBV6-5 and TRBJ1-1, with a weak D call TRBD1 (5 bases). Germline CDR1 is MNHEY and CDR2 is SVGAGI. The CDR3 totals 16 residues. Deletions cut 2 bases from V and 4 bases from J, with 17 bases between.

The gene calls are TRBV18 and TRBJ1-5; no definite D call. Trimming removed 3 bases at V and 0 bases at J, with 9 bases between. The germline V gene has CDR1 KGHSH and CDR2 LQKENI. CDR3 size: 15 residues. The CDR3 DNA is TGTGCCAGCTCACCCCACCCCAGTAGCAATCAGCCCCAGCATTTT. Protein product: CASSPHPSSNQPQHF. Together with reference TRBV18 and TRBJ1-5, the CDR3 gives the full variable domain: NAGVMQNPRHLVRRRGQEARLRCSPMKGHSHVYWYRQLPEEGLKFMVYLQKENIIDESGMPKERFSAEFPKEGPSILRIQQVVRGDSAAYFCASSPHPSSNQPQHFGDGTRLSIL.

This chain uses TRBV5-1 with TRBJ2-3, with D possibly TRBD2 on 5 matching bases. Looked up from germline, CDR1 is SGHRS and CDR2 is YFSETQ. Trimming removed 0 bases from V and 0 bases from J, with 17 bases in between. CDR3 size: 18 residues. Here the CDR3 reads CASSLGRRTYSSTDTQYF. CDR3 sequence (DNA): TGCGCCAGCAGCTTGGGAAGGAGGACCTACTCTAGCACAGATACGCAGTATTTT.

This chain uses TRBV7-2 with TRBJ1-1; no firm D call. The germline V gene encodes CDR1 SGHTA and CDR2 FQGNSA. The germline V and J ends were trimmed by 1 base and 2 bases, with 2 bases remaining between them. The CDR3 has 12 amino acids. The CDR3 coding sequence is TGTGCCAGCAGCTTAGTAAACACTGAAGCTTTCTTT. Amino acids: CASSLVNTEAFF.

The CDR3 is CASHGQPLSGANVLTF. The CDR3 region has the DNA TGTGCCAGCCATGGACAGCCGCTCTCTGGGGCCAACGTCCTGACTTTC. The V gene is TRBV18, the J gene TRBJ2-6; possible D gene TRBD1, 6 bases. CDR1 KGHSH and CDR2 LQKENI come from the germline V gene. V lost 8 bases and J lost 0, with 14 bases in between. The CDR3 runs to 16 residues.

The chain has TRBV6-4 and TRBJ1-5; TRBD1 matches 11 bases. Per germline, CDR1 MRHNA and CDR2 SNTAGT. The CDR3 extends over 14 amino acids. The ends lost 2 bases at V and 6 bases at J; junction bases unmatched: 0. CDR3 DNA: TGTGCCAGCAGTGACGGGACAGGGGGTCAGCCCCAGCATTTT. It encodes CASSDGTGGQPQHF.

The chain is built from TRBV4-1 and TRBJ2-1; D is ambiguous. V shed 0 bases and J shed 6 bases, with 12 bases lying between them. CDR1 and CDR2 from the germline V gene are MGHRA and YSYEKL. The CDR3 totals 15 residues. The DNA for the CDR3 is TGCGCCAGCAGCCAAGAACCAGGTTCCGGCAATGAGCAGTTCTTC. Protein product: CASSQEPGSGNEQFF.

V and J are TRBV7-6 and TRBJ2-5, with a possible D match to TRBD2 (5 bases). Looked up from germline, CDR1 is SGHVS and CDR2 is FNYEAQ. V was cut by 4 bases and J by 5 bases, with 14 bases left in between. The CDR3 is 14 residues long. The CDR3 spells CASSSPGSGETQYF. CDR3 sequence (DNA): TGTGCCAGCAGCTCTCCGGGGTCTGGGGAGACCCAGTACTTC.